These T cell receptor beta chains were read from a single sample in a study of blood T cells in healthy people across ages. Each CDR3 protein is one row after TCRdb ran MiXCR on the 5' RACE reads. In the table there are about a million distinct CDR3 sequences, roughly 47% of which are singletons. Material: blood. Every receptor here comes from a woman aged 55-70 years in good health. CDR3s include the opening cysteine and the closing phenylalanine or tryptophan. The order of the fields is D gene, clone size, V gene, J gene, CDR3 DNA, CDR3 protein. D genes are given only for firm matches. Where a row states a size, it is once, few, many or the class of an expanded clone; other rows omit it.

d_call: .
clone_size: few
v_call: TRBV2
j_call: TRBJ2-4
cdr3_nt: TGTGCCAGCAGAGGGACGCGGTTAGCCAAAAACATTCAGTACTTC
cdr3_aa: CASRGTRLAKNIQYF

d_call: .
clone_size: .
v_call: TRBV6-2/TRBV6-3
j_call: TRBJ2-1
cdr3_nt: TGTGCCAGCAGTTACGATCGGGCCATCTCCTACAATGAGCAGTTCTTC
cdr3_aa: CASSYDRAISYNEQFF

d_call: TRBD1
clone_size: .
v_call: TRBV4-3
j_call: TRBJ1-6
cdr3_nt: TGCGCCAGCAGCCCCGGGACAGGAGGCGACGAAGATTCACCCCTCCACTTT
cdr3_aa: CASSPGTGGDEDSPLHF

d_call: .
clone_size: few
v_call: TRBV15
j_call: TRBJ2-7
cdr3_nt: TGTGCCAGACTAGGGGCCCCGGACAATTCCTACGAGCAGTACTTC
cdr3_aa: CARLGAPDNSYEQYF

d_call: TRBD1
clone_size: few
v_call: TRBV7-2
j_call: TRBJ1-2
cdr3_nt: TGTGCCAGCAGCGTAACCTTTGGGACAGGGGGCTTTGGCTACACCTTC
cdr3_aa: CASSVTFGTGGFGYTF

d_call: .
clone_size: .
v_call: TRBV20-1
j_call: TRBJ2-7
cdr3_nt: TGCAGTGCTCCGGGCCACCCCGCCTACGAGCAGTACTTC
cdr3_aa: CSAPGHPAYEQYF

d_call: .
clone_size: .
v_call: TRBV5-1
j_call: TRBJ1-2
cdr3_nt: TGCGCCAGTAGCCCCGTCCCTGTCCGGGGCTACACCTTC
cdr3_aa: CASSPVPVRGYTF

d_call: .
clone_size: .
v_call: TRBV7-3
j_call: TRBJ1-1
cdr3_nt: TGTGCCAACAGCTCCACTACGGGTGGAAGGACTGAAGCTTTCTTT
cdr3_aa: CANSSTTGGRTEAFF

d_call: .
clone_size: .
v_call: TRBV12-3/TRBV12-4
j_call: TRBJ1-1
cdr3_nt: TGTGCCAGCAGTCCGACAGCTAACACTGAAGCTTTCTTT
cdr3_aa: CASSPTANTEAFF

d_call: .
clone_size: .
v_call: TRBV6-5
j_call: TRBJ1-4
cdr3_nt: TGTGCCAGCACGGCAGGGAGGCTGAGAGAAAAACTGTTTTTT
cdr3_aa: CASTAGRLREKLFF

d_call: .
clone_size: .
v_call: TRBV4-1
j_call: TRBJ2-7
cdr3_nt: TGCGCCAGCAGCCTCGAGAGGGGTGCCTACGAGCAGTACTTC
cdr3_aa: CASSLERGAYEQYF

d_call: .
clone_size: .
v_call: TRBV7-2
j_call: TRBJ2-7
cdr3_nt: TGTGCCAGCAGCCCCTCCCGGCAGTCCTACGAGCAGTACTTC
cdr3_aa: CASSPSRQSYEQYF

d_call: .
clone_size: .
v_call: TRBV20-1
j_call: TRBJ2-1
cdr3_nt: TGCAGTGCTAGACCGACGGACACGCCCAATGAGCAGTTCTTC
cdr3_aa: CSARPTDTPNEQFF

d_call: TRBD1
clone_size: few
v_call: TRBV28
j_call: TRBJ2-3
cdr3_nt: TGTGCCAGCAGTCCCGCCGGGACAGGAGCAGATACGCAGTATTTT
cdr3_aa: CASSPAGTGADTQYF

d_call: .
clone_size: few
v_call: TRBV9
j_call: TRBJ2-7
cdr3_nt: TGTGCCAGCAGCGTCAGCTGGGGGCGGGAGCAGTACTTC
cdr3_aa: CASSVSWGREQYF

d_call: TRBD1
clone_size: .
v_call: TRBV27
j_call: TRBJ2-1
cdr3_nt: TGTGCCAGCAGTTTCGTGACCGGGACAGGGCCCGACAATGAGCAGTTCTTC
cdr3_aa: CASSFVTGTGPDNEQFF

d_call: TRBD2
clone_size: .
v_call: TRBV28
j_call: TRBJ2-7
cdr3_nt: TGTGCCAGCAGCCTCCCCCCTAGCGGGATAACTAATGAGCAGTACTTC
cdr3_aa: CASSLPPSGITNEQYF

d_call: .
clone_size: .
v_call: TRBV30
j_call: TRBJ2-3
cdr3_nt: TGTGCCTGGATTCGGGAGATGACAGGTACGCAGTATTTT
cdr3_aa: CAWIREMTGTQYF

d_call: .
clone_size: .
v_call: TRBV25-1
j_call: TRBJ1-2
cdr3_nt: TGTGCCAGCAGTGATTGGACGGACTATGGCTACACCTTC
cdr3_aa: CASSDWTDYGYTF

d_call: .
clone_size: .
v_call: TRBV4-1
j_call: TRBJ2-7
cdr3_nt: TGCGCCAGCAGCCCTGGCCAGATTAACTACGAGCAGTACTTC
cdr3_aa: CASSPGQINYEQYF

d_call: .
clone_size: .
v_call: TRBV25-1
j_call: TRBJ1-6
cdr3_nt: TGTGCCAGCAGTGAATCGACTCCCCGGTTACCCCTCCACTTT
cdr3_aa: CASSESTPRLPLHF

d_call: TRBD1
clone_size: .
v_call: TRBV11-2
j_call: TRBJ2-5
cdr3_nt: TGTGCCAGCAGCCCCAACAGGGGGCAGGGTGAGCAGTACTTC
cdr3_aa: CASSPNRGQGEQYF

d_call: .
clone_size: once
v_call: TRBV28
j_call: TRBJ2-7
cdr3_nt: TGTGCCAGCTTCGGACGGCCCTCCTACGAGCAGTACTTC
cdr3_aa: CASFGRPSYEQYF

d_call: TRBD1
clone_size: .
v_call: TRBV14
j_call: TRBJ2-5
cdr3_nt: TGTGCCAGCAGCAGGGGACAGGGAGTTTGGCAAGAGACCCAGTACTTC
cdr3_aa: CASSRGQGVWQETQYF

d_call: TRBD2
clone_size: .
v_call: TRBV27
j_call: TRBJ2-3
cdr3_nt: TGTGCCAGCAGTCTATTATCAGTGGGGAGGGTCACAGATACGCAGTATTTT
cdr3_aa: CASSLLSVGRVTDTQYF

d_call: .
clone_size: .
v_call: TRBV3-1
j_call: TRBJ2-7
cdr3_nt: TGTGCCAGCAGCCAACCCCAGGGCAGGGCTCACGAGCAGTACTTC
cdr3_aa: CASSQPQGRAHEQYF

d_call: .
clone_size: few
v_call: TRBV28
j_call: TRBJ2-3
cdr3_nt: TGTGCCAGCAGCCGACTCGCCGCGCAGTATTTT
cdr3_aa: CASSRLAAQYF

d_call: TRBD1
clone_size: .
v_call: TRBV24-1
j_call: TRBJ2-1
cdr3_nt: TGTGCCACCAGTGAACCGGGACAGGGGGCTCCCAATGAGCAGTTCTTC
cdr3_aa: CATSEPGQGAPNEQFF

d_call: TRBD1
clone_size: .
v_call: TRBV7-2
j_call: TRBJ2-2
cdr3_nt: TGTGCCAGCAGCACCCCCGACAGGGTGGCGACCGGGGAGCTGTTTTTT
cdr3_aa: CASSTPDRVATGELFF

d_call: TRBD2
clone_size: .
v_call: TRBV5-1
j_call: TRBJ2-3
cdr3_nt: TGCGCCAGCAGCTTGGCCGGAGTTGCGGGAGGTTACACAGATACGCAGTATTTT
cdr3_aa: CASSLAGVAGGYTDTQYF

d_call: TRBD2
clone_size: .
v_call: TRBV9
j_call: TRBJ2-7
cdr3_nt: TGTGCCAGCAGCGGAAGCGGGGTTGGTTACGAGCAGTACTTC
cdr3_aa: CASSGSGVGYEQYF

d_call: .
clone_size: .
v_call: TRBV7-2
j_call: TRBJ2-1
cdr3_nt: TGTGCCAGCAGCTTGGGGGGACTGACGTCCCGATTTTACAATGAGCAGTTCTTC
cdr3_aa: CASSLGGLTSRFYNEQFF

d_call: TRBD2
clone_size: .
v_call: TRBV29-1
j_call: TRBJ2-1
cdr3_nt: TGCAGCGTAACTAGCGGGAGGGCGCAGTTCTTC
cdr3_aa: CSVTSGRAQFF

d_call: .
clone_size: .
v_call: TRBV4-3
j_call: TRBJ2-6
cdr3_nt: TGCGCCAGCAGCGAACAAACAGAGTCTGGGGCCAACGTCCTGACTTTC
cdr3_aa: CASSEQTESGANVLTF

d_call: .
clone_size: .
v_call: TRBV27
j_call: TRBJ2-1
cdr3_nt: TGTGCCAGCACCTCATTGGGGTCAGGACTACTTAATGAGCAGTTCTTC
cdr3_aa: CASTSLGSGLLNEQFF

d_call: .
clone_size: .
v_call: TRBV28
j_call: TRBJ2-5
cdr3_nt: TGTGCCAGCAGTACGACTCCCCTTCTGGTCGCGAAATGGTACTTC
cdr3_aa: CASSTTPLLVAKWYF

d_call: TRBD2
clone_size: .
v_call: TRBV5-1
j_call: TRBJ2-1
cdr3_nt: TGCGCCAGCAGCATTCCCGGGACTAGCGGGAGGGCCGCCTACAATGAGCAGTTCTTC
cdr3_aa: CASSIPGTSGRAAYNEQFF

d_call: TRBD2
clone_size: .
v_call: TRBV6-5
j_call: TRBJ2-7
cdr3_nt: TGTGCCAGCAGTTACTCGGCTAGCGGCTACTCCAGCTCCTACGAGCAGTACTTC
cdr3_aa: CASSYSASGYSSSYEQYF

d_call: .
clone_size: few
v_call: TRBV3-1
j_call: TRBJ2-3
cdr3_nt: TGTGCCAGCAGCCATCTGGGATCCCCCACAGATACGCAGTATTTT
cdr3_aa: CASSHLGSPTDTQYF

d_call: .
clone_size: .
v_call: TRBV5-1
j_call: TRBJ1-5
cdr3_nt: TGCGCCGGCAGCTTGGACACCAATCAGCCCCAGCATTTT
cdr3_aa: CAGSLDTNQPQHF

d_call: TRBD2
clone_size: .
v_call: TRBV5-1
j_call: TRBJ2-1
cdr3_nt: TGCGCCAGCAGCTTGGCCATACTAGCGGGATACAATGAGCAGTTCTTC
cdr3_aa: CASSLAILAGYNEQFF

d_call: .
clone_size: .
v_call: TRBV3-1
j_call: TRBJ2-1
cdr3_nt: TGTGCCAGCAGCCAAGGGAACAGAGGCGGGACGAATGAGCAGTTCTTC
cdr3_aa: CASSQGNRGGTNEQFF

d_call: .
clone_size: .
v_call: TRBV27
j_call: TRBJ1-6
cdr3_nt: TGTGCCAGCAGTTTATTGGGGGGGACGGGGCAATCACCCCTCCACTTT
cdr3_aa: CASSLLGGTGQSPLHF

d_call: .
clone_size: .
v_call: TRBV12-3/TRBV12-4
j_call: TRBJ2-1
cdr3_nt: TGTGCCAGCACCCTCCGGGACACATCCTACAATGAGCAGTTCTTC
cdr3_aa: CASTLRDTSYNEQFF

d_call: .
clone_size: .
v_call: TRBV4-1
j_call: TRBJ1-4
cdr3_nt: TGCGCCAGCGGCCTAACATTGGACAGCCCCCTTAGACGTAATGAAAAACTGTTTTTT
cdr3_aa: CASGLTLDSPLRRNEKLFF

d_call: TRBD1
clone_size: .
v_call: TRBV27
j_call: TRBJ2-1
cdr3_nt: TGTGCCAGCAGTTCAGGGACAGGGGGAAGGAATGAGCAGTTCTTC
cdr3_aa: CASSSGTGGRNEQFF

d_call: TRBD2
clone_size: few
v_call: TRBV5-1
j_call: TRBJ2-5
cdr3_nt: TGCGCCAGCAGCTCCGGTTTAGCGGGAACTGGATTTAACCAAGAGACCCAGTACTTC
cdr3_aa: CASSSGLAGTGFNQETQYF

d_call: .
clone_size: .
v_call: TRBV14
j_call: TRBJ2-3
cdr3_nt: TGTGCCAGCAGCCAAAGGCGGGACGTAACAGATACGCAGTATTTT
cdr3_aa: CASSQRRDVTDTQYF

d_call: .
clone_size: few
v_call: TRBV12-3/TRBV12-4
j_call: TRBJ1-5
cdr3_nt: TGTGCCAGCAGTCCTCCAGGACCGCTTAGCAATCAGCCCCAGCATTTT
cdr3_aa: CASSPPGPLSNQPQHF

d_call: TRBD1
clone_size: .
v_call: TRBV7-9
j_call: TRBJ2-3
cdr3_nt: TGTGCCAGCAGCTTAGTCTCGACAGGGGTGGCAGATACGCAGTATTTT
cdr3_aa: CASSLVSTGVADTQYF

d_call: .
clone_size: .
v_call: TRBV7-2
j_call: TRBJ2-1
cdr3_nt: TGTGCCAGCAGCTTAGTCTTAGGGCCAGAGAATGAGCAGTTCTTC
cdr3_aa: CASSLVLGPENEQFF

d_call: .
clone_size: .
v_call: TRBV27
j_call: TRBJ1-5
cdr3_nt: TGTGCCAGCAGTGAAAGCAGGGTGCAGTGCAATCAGCCCCAGCATTTT
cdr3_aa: CASSESRVQCNQPQHF

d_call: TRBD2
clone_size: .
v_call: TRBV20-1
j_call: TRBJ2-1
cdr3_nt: TGCAGTGCTAGAGGGGAGGGAGGAGTTAATGAGCAGTTCTTC
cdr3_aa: CSARGEGGVNEQFF

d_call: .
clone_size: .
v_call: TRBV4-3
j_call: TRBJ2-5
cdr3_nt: TGCGCCAGCAGCCATTCCCGACGGGGGTCCGGAGAGACCCAGTACTTC
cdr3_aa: CASSHSRRGSGETQYF

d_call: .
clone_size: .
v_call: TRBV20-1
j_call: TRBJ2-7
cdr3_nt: TGCAGTGCTAGATTAGGGGGGGGCGCGGGGAACAATGAGCAGTACTTC
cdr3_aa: CSARLGGGAGNNEQYF

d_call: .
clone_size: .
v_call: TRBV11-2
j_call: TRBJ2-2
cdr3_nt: TGTGCCAGCAATAGGGGGGCATCGGGGGCCTCCACCGGGGAGCTGTTTTTT
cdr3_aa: CASNRGASGASTGELFF

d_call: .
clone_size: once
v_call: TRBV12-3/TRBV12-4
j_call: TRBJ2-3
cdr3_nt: TGTGCCAGCAGGCCGGACCACACTAACCCAAATACGCAGTATTTT
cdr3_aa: CASRPDHTNPNTQYF